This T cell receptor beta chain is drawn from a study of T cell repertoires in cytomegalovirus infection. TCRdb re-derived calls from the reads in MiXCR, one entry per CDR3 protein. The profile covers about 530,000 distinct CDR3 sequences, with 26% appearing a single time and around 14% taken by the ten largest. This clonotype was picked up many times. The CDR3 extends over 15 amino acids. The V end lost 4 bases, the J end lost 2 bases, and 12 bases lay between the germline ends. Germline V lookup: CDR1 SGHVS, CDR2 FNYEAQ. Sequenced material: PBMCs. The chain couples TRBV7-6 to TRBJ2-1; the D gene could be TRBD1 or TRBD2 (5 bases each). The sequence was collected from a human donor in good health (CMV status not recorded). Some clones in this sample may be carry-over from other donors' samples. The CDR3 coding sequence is TGTGCCAGCAGCTCCTTGGGGCGGGCCTACAATGAGCAGTTCTTC. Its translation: CASSSLGRAYNEQFF.